This T cell receptor beta chain was obtained from a study of cytomegalovirus exposure and HLA in healthy donors. In germline, CDR1 is SNHLY, CDR2 FYNNEI. V was clipped by 3 bases and J by 4 bases; unmatched bases: 4. This CDR3 has 15 amino acids. Researchers ran the PCR with 60 Vbeta and 13 Jbeta primers. Clones were read by immunoSEQ multiplex PCR, and TCRdb kept only the in-frame ones, dropping some. The table shows about 160,000 clones, with around 80% occurring only once. Findings of the study overall: A missense variant in DCLRE1C was later tied to TCR beta V- and J-gene trimming.

With regard to this clone: Its cognate antigen is unknown.

The rearrangement links TRBV2 to TRBJ1-4; 8 nucleotides line up with TRBD1. Material: PBMCs. This TCR came from a female donor in good health and CMV-seronegative. CDR3: CASSDHRGGNEKLFF. The DNA of the CDR3 is TGTGCCAGCAGTGACCACAGGGGGGGTAATGAAAAACTGTTTTTT. Using reference TRBV2 and TRBJ1-4 for the parts outside the CDR3, the full variable domain is EPEVTQTPSHQVTQMGQEVILRCVPISNHLYFYWYRQILGQKVEFLVSFYNNEISEKSEIFDDQFSVERPDGSNFTLKIRSTKLEDSAMYFCASSDHRGGNEKLFFGSGTQLSVL.